This T cell receptor (beta chain) is from a study of OX40 agonist ivuxolimab in advanced cancers. Whole-study context: Ivuxolimab, which is an agonistic anti-OX40 (CD134) antibody, was administered to the patients. Having had anti-PD-1, anti-PD-L1 or anti-CTLA-4 therapy before was allowed, and about 40% had some.

The protocol was immunoSEQ multiplex PCR, while the TCRdb copy is restricted to in-frame clones and leaves out a portion. The repertoire holds about 61,000 clones, with 70% to 90% as singletons. This clone was observed a few times. As yet, its antigen is unknown. Germline V gene data show CDR1 as SGHDN and CDR2 as FVKESK. The CDR3 runs to 13 residues. The V gene lost 5 bases and the J gene lost 5 bases, with 12 bases spanning the gap. Whole-study findings and limits: The CD4+ and CD8+ T cells in the blood had expanded clonally by week 6 at 0.1 to 3.0 mg/kg.

The receptor was isolated from an adult with an advanced solid tumor such as melanoma, head and neck, liver or kidney cancer. The source was CD4+ or CD8+ T cells sorted from blood, collected in a trial of the OX40 agonist ivuxolimab. V gene TRBV14 combines with J gene TRBJ1-2; D not resolved. The CDR3 spells CASSEGNFYGYTF. The CDR3, as DNA: TGTGCCAGCAGCGAAGGGAACTTTTATGGCTACACCTTC.